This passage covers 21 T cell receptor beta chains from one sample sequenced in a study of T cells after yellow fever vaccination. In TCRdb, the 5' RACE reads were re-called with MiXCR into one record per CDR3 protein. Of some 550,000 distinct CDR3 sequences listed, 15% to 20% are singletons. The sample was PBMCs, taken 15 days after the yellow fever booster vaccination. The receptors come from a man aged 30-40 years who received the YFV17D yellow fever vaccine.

This CDR3 reads CASSQGVPGFNEQFF. The CDR3 DNA follows: TGTGCCAGCAGCCAAGGAGTTCCGGGGTTTAATGAGCAGTTCTTC. The chain carries TRBV3-1 and TRBJ2-1, with a possible D match to TRBD2 (5 bases). CDR1 LGHDT and CDR2 YNNKEL come from the germline V gene (reference sequence). The CDR3 totals 15 residues. V lost 1 base to trimming and J lost 7 bases, with 14 bases between them.

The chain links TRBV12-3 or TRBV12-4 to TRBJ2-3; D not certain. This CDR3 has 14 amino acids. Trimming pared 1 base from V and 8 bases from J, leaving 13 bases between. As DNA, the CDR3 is TGTGCCAGCAGTTTAGGGCAAAACCCAGTTACGCAGTATTTT. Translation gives CASSLGQNPVTQYF.

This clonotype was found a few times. The CDR3 DNA reads as TGCAGTGCTGGTAATGAGCAGTTCTTC. This translates into CSAGNEQFF. The chain combines TRBV20-1 with TRBJ2-1; no clear D. V was pared by 5 bases and J by 7 bases, with 3 bases between. This CDR3 comprises 9 residues. Looked up from germline, CDR1 is DFQATT and CDR2 is SNEGSKA (reference sequence).

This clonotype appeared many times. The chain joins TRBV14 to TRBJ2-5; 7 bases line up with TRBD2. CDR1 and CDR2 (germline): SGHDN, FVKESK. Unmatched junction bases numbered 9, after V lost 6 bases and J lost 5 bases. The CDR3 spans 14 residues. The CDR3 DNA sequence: TGTGCCAGCAGTACAGCGGGAAATCGGGAGACCCAGTACTTC. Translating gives CASSTAGNRETQYF.

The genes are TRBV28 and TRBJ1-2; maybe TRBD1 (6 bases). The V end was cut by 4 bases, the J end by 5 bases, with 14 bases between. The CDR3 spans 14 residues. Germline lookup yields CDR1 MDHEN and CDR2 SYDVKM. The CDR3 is CASSSGQSPYGYTF. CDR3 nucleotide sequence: TGTGCCAGCAGTTCAGGACAGTCGCCTTATGGCTACACCTTC.

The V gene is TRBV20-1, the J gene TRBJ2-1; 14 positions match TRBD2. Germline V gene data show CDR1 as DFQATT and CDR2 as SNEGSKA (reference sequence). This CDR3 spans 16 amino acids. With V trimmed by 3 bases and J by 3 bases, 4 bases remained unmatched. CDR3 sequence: CSARGLAGEFYNEQFF. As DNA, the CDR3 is TGCAGTGCTAGGGGACTAGCGGGAGAGTTCTACAATGAGCAGTTCTTC.

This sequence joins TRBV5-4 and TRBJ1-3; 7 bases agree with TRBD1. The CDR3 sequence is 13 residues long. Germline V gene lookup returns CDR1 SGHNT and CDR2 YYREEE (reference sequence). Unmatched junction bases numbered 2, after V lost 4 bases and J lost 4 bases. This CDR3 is CASSLQGGNTIYF. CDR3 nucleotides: TGTGCCAGCAGCCTACAGGGGGGAAACACCATATATTTT.

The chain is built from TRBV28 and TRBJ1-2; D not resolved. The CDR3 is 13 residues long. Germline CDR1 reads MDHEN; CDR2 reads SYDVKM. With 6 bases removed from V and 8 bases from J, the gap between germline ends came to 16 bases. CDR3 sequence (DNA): TGTGCCAGCAGGCTCTCTTCGACGGGAGGCTACACCTTC. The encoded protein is CASRLSSTGGYTF.

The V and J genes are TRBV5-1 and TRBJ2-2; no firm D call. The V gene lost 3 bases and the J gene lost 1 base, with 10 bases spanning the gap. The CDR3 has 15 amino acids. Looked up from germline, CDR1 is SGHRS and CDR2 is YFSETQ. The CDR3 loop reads CASSWVAQNTGELFF. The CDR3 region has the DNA TGCGCCAGCAGCTGGGTCGCACAGAACACCGGGGAGCTGTTTTTT.

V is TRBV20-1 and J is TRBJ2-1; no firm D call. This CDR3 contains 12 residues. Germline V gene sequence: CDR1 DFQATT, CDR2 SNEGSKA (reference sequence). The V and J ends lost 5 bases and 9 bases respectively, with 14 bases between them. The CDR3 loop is CSAQVASGEQFF. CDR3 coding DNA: TGCAGTGCTCAAGTCGCGTCGGGTGAGCAGTTCTTC.

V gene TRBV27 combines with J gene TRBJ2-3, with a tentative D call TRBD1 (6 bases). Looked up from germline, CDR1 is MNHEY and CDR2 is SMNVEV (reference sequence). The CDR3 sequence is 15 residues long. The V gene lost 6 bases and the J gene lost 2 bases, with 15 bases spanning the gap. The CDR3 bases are TGTGCCAGCAGACCTACAGGGACCCACACAGATACGCAGTATTTT. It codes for CASRPTGTHTDTQYF.

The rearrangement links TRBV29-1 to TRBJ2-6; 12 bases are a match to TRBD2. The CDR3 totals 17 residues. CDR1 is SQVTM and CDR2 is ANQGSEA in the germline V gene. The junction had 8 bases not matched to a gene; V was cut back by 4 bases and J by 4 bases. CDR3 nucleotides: TGCAGCGTTGGACGGCTAGCGGGAGGGTCCGGGGCCAACGTCCTGACTTTC. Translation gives CSVGRLAGGSGANVLTF.

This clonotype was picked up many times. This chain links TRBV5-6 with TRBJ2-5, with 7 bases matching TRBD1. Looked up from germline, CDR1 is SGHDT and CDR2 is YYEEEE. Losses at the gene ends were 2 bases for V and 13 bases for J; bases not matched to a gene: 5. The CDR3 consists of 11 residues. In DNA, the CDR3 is TGTGCCAGCAGCTTCACAGGGGCCAGGTACTTC. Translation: CASSFTGARYF.

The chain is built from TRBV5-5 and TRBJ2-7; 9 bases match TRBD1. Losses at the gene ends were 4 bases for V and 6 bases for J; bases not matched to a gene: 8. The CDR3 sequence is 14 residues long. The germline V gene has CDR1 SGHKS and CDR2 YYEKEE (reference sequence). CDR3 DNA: TGTGCCAGCAGCCCGGGACAGGGAAGACTCGAGCAGTACTTC. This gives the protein CASSPGQGRLEQYF. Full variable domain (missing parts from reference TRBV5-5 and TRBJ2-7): DAGVTQSPTHLIKTRGQQVTLRCSPISGHKSVSWYQQVLGQGPQFIFQYYEKEERGRGNFPDRFSARQFPNYSSELNVNALLLGDSALYLCASSPGQGRLEQYFGPGTRLTVT.

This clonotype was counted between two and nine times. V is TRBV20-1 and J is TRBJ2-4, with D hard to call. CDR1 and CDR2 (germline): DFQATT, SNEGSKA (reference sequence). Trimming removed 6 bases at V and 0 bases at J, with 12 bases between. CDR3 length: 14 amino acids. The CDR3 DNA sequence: TGCAGTGCCAGCCTCTCAGGAGCCAAAAACATTCAGTACTTC. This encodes CSASLSGAKNIQYF.

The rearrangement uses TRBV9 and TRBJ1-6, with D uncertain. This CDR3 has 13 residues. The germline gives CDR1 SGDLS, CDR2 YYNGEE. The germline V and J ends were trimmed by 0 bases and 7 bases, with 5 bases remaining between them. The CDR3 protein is CASSVVWNSPLHF. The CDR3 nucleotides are TGTGCCAGCAGCGTAGTCTGGAATTCACCCCTCCACTTT.

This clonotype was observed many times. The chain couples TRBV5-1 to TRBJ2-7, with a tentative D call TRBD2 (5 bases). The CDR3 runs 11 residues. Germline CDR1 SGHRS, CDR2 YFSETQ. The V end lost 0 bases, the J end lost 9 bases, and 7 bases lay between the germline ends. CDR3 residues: CASSLEEAQYF. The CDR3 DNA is TGCGCCAGCAGCTTGGAGGAGGCGCAGTACTTC.

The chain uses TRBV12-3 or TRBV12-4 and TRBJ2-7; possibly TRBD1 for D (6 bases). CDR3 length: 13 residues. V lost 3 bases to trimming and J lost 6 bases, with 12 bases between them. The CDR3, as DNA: TGTGCCAGCAGTTTTCAGGGGAAGAGCGAGCAGTACTTC. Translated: CASSFQGKSEQYF.

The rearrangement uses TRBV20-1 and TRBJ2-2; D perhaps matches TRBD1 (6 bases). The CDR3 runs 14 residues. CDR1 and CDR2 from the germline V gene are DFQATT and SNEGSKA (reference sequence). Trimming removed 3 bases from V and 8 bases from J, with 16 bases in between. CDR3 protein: CSASGTLYSGELFF. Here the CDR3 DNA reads TGCAGTGCTAGCGGGACATTGTATTCTGGGGAGCTGTTTTTT.

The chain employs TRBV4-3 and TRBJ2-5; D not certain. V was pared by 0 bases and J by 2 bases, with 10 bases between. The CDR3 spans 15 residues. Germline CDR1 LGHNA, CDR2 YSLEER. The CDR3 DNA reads TGCGCCAGCAGCCAAGATGCCCTTATTCAAGAGACCCAGTACTTC. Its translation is CASSQDALIQETQYF.

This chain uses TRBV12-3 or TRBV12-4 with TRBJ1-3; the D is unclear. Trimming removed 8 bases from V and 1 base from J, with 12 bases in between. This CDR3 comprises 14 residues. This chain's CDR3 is CASYQAASGNTIYF. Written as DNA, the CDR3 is TGTGCCAGCTATCAGGCAGCTTCTGGAAACACCATATATTTT.